The 6 T cell receptor beta chains given below trace back to one sample, sequenced in a study of metastatic and nonmetastatic thyroid tumors. TCRdb re-clonotyped the PCR reads through MiXCR. This table has roughly 6,200 clones, roughly 32% appearing once. No patient had received any treatment before thyroid surgery. Specimen: adjacent normal tissue. These receptors were obtained from a female donor with papillary thyroid cancer or a benign thyroid nodule (not recorded which). Some clones in this sample may be carry-over from other donors' samples.

This clone was counted between two and nine times. The chain has TRBV6-1 and TRBJ1-2, with 7 bases identical to TRBD1. This CDR3 comprises 13 residues. Germline assignment: CDR1 MNHNS and CDR2 SASEGT. Trimming cost V 6 bases and J 6 bases; bases outside gene matches: 7. This chain's CDR3 is CASSGRDSHGYTF. The CDR3 DNA sequence: TGTGCCAGCAGCGGCCGGGACAGCCATGGCTACACCTTC.

This chain joins TRBV12-3 or TRBV12-4 and TRBJ2-7, with 7 bases matching TRBD2. The junction had 12 bases not matched to a gene; V was cut back by 6 bases and J by 4 bases. This CDR3 has 15 amino acids. CDR3: CASRVWAGEMYEQYF. The CDR3 DNA is TGTGCCAGCAGGGTCTGGGCGGGAGAAATGTACGAGCAGTACTTC.

The chain links TRBV2 to TRBJ2-1; 10 bases match TRBD1. From germline, CDR1 is SNHLY and CDR2 FYNNEI. The CDR3 consists of 15 residues. With V trimmed by 6 bases and J by 3 bases, 5 bases remained unmatched. The CDR3, as DNA: TGTGCCAGCAGGGATGGACAGGGGGTCTACAATGAGCAGTTCTTC. Protein: CASRDGQGVYNEQFF.

The gene calls are TRBV27 and TRBJ2-3; TRBD1 is a possible D gene (6 bases). The CDR3 is 15 residues long. CDR1 is MNHEY and CDR2 is SMNVEV in the germline V gene (reference sequence). The V gene lost 2 bases and the J gene lost 6 bases, with 15 bases spanning the gap. The CDR3 nucleotides read TGTGCCAGCAGTTTAACAGGGTCGAGAGAGGATACGCAGTATTTT. Translated, it gives CASSLTGSREDTQYF.

This clone was detected only a few times. This chain joins TRBV2 and TRBJ1-5; D not resolved. CDR1 is SNHLY, CDR2 FYNNEI, per germline. This CDR3 comprises 14 residues. Between the trimmed V and J ends, which lost 3 bases and 3 bases, there was a span of 9 bases. The CDR3 DNA is TGTGCCAGCAGTGATCTGACCTTCAATCAGCCCCAGCATTTT. The encoded protein is CASSDLTFNQPQHF.

The rearrangement links TRBV20-1 to TRBJ2-1; possibly TRBD2 for D (6 bases). In germline, CDR1 is DFQATT, CDR2 SNEGSKA (reference sequence). The CDR3 spans 13 residues. V gave up 8 bases and J gave up 0 bases, with 11 bases separating them. The CDR3 DNA follows: TGCAGTTTTTTCGGGAGCTCCTACAATGAGCAGTTCTTC. This gives the protein CSFFGSSYNEQFF.